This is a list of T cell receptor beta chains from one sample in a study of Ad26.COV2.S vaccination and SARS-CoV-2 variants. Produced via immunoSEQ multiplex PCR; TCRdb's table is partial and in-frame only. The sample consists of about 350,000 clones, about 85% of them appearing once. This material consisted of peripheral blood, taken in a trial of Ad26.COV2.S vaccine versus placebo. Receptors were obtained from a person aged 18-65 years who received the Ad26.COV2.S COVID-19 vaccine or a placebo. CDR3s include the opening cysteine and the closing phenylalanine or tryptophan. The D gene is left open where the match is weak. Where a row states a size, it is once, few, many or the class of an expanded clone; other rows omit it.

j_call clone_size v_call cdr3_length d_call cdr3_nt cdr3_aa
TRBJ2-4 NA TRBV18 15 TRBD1 TGTGCCAGCTCATTCGAACAGGGGTACCAAAACATTCAGTACTTC CASSFEQGYQNIQYF
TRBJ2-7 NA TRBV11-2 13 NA TGTGCCAGCAGCCCAGACAGGCTGCGCGAGCAGTACTTC CASSPDRLREQYF
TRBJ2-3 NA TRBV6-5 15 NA TGTGCCAGCAGTTATCTAAAGTCTGGTACAGATACGCAGTATTTT CASSYLKSGTDTQYF
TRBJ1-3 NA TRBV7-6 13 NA TGTGCCAGCCAACAGGGTGGTGGAAACACCATATATTTT CASQQGGGNTIYF
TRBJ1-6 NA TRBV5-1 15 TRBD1 TGCGCCAGCAGCCCGGACAGGGCGGAAAATTCACCCCTCCACTTT CASSPDRAENSPLHF
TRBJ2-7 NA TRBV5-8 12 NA TGTGCCAGCAGCTTGGGAAGGGGCGAGCAGTACTTC CASSLGRGEQYF
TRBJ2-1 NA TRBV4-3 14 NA TGCGCCAGCAGCCAAGTCGAGTCGAGGAATGAGCAGTTCTTC CASSQVESRNEQFF
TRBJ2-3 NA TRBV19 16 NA TGTGCCAGTAGTATACGAAGGCCCCTGGGCGCAGATACGCAGTATTTT CASSIRRPLGADTQYF
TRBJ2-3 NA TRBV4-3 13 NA TGCGCCAGCAGCCGCGCCTCTCTAGATACGCAGTATTTT CASSRASLDTQYF
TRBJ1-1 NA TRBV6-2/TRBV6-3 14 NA TGTGCCAGCAGTTACTCGAACGGCAACACTGAAGCTTTCTTT CASSYSNGNTEAFF
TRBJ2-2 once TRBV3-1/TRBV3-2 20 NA TGTGCCAGCAGCCAAGATGGGGGGGACAGAAGCGGTCAGGGAACCGGGGAGCTGTTTTTT CASSQDGGDRSGQGTGELFF
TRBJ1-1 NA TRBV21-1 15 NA TGTGCCGGCCTCAGCGGAACTACAGGGCGCGCTGAAGCTTTCTTT CAGLSGTTGRAEAFF
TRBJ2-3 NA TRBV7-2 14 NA TGTGCCAGCAGCTTAGGGGTTAAGTCAGATACGCAGTATTTT CASSLGVKSDTQYF
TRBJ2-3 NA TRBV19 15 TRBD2 TGTGCCAGTAGTATCTCGGGGGGTACCACAGATACGCAGTATTTT CASSISGGTTDTQYF
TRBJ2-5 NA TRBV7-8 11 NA TGTGCCAGCAGCTTAGAATGGACCCAGTACTTC CASSLEWTQYF
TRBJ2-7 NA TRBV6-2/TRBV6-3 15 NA TGTGCCAGCAGTTCCCCGACTAGTGTGATCTACGAGCAGTACTTC CASSSPTSVIYEQYF
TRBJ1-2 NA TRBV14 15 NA TGTGCCAGCAGGCCCGCGGGCCGGGAGAGCTATGGCTACACCTTC CASRPAGRESYGYTF
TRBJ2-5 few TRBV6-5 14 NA TGTGCCAGCAGCCAGCAGGAGGGATCGAAGACCCAGTACTTC CASSQQEGSKTQYF
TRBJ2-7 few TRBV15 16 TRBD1 TGTGCCACCAGCAGAGATATCGGACAGGGGGTCGGCGAGCAGTACTTC CATSRDIGQGVGEQYF
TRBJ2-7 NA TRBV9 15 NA TGTGCCAGCAGCGTAGCCGCGGGCACGACATACGAGCAGTACTTC CASSVAAGTTYEQYF
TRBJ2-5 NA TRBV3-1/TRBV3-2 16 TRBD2 TGTGCCAGCAGCCTAAGGACTAGCGGGGGGGCCGAGACCCAGTACTTC CASSLRTSGGAETQYF
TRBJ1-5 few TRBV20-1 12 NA TGCAGTGCTAGTAGTCAAGCGCAGCCCCAGCATTTT CSASSQAQPQHF
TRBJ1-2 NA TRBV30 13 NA TGTGCCTGCGATGCTCCGGGAAACTATGGCTACACCTTC CACDAPGNYGYTF
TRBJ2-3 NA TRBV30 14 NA TGTGCCTGGAGTGTTTCGGCAGAAACAGATACGCAGTATTTT CAWSVSAETDTQYF
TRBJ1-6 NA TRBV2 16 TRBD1 TGTGCCAGCAGTGTGGACAGGAGCTCCTATAATTCACCCCTCCACTTT CASSVDRSSYNSPLHF
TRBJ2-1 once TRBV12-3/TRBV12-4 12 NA TGTGCCAGCAGTAGGGGCTTCAATGAGCAGTTCTTC CASSRGFNEQFF
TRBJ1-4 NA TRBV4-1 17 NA TGCGCCAGCAGCCAAGGGAACCCGCCAGGGGTCGATGAAAAACTGTTTTTT CASSQGNPPGVDEKLFF
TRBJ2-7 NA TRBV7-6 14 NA TGTGCCAGCAGCCCACAGGGATTTGCCTACGAGCAGTACTTC CASSPQGFAYEQYF
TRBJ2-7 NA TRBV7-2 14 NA TGTGCCAGCAGCATGTCGACACTGAACTACGAGCAGTACTTC CASSMSTLNYEQYF
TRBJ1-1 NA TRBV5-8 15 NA TGTGCCAGCAGCTTTCCGACGGGGGCCAACACTGAAGCTTTCTTT CASSFPTGANTEAFF
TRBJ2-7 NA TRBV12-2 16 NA TGTGCAAGTCGCTTAAAAGGCCCCGGGCGGAACTACGAGCAGTACTTC CASRLKGPGRNYEQYF
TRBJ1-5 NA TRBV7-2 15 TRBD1 TGTGCCAGCAGCTACGGGACAGCGAACGGTCAGCCCCAGCATTTT CASSYGTANGQPQHF
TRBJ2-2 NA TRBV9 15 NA TGTGCCAGCAGCACGAGGACTCCGACCACCGGGGAGCTGTTTTTT CASSTRTPTTGELFF
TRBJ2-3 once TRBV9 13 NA TGTGCCAGCAGCGTAGTTCAGACAGATACGCAGTATTTT CASSVVQTDTQYF
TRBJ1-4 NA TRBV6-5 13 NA TGTGCCAGCAGTTTGTGGACGGATGAAAAACTGTTTTTT CASSLWTDEKLFF
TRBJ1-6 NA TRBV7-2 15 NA TGTGCCAGCAGCTTAGACCATGGGGAGAGGTCACCCCTCCACTTT CASSLDHGERSPLHF
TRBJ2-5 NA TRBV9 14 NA TGTGCCAGCAGCGGGGGAGCGGACCGGGAGACCCAGTACTTC CASSGGADRETQYF
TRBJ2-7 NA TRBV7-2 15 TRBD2 TGTGCCAGCAGCGCTCGGACTAGCGAAGGGTTCGAGCAGTACTTC CASSARTSEGFEQYF
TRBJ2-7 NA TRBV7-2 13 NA TGTGCCAGCAGCGCTGGGGAAATCTACGAGCAGTACTTC CASSAGEIYEQYF
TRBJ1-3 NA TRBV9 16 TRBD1 TGTGCCAGCAGCGCGACAGGGTTGGCCTCTGGAAACACCATATATTTT CASSATGLASGNTIYF
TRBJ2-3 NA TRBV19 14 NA TGTGCCAGTAGTCTACCCCTATATACAGATACGCAGTATTTT CASSLPLYTDTQYF
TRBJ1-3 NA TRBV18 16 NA TGTGCCAGCTCACGGGTGGGGTCTCCCTCTGGAAACACCATATATTTT CASSRVGSPSGNTIYF
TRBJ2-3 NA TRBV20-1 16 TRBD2 TGCAGTGCTAGTCTAACTAGCGGGGGGCCACAAGATACGCAGTATTTT CSASLTSGGPQDTQYF
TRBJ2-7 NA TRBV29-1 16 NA TGCAGCGTTTTGGCCACGGATCCAAGACGAACCTACGAGCAGTACTTC CSVLATDPRRTYEQYF
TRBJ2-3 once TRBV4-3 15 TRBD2 TGCGCCAGCAGCCAGATTAGCGGGGGGGCCGATACGCAGTATTTT CASSQISGGADTQYF
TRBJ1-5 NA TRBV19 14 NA TGTGCCACCCACCGGGCCCAGGAGAATCAGCCCCAGCATTTT CATHRAQENQPQHF
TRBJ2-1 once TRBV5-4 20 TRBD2 TGTGCCAGCAGGAGGGCGACCGGGACTAGCGGGAGGAGGTCCTACAATGAGCAGTTCTTC CASRRATGTSGRRSYNEQFF
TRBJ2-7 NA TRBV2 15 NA TGTGCCAGCAGAGCACAGGGCGTAAGCTCCTACGAGCAGTACTTC CASRAQGVSSYEQYF
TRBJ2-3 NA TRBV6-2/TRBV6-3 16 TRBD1 TGTGCCAGCAGTGATTCCGGGACAGGAGTCACAGATACGCAGTATTTT CASSDSGTGVTDTQYF
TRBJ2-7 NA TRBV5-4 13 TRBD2 TGTGCCAGCAGCTTGGCCGGGGGGGTTGAGCAGTACTTC CASSLAGGVEQYF
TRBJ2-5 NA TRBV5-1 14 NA TGCGCCAGCAGCTTGGGTCAGCTGGGTGAGACCCAGTACTTC CASSLGQLGETQYF
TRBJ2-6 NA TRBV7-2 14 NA TGTGCCAGCAGCTTCGTTGTTGGGGCCAACGTCCTGACTTTC CASSFVVGANVLTF
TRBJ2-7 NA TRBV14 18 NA TGTGCCAGCCCCTCGAGGGAGGACCGACTACACTACCCGTGGGAGCAGTACTTC CASPSREDRLHYPWEQYF